One T cell receptor (beta chain) is described in this entry. No cognate antigen has been identified for it. It has no much larger one-base neighbor in the sample; base qualities were not kept. All donors were healthy Caucasians. Three pairs of female monozygotic twins, all aged roughly 18 to 29 years, made up the twin cohort. Peripheral blood mononuclear cells were the source from which RNA for the TCR libraries was isolated. The protocol used for the library was 5' RACE. Sequencing took place on an Illumina HiSeq 2000. Template switching introduced a universal primer binding site; the final cDNA contained a unique molecular identifier, enabling accurate counting of TCR cDNA molecules. Specific primers in the conserved constant-segment region were used to synthesize first-strand cDNA for TCR alpha and beta chains. To control for contamination, each cDNA library was double barcoded with a SMART-Mk sample barcode plus Illumina barcodes. TruSeq adapter sequences, together with Illumina sample barcodes, were added in two successive PCR steps. The TCR alpha and beta cDNA libraries were sequenced on the Illumina HiSeq platform using custom primers. For the original study's pipeline: Raw reads were processed with MiGEC to extract unique molecular identifiers, and MiXCR was used to determine CDR3 positions. Recombination models were inferred per individual with the repgenHMM and IGoR tools using an EM algorithm. The tcR package in R was used for shared clonotype analysis, with sharing normalized by the product of cloneset sizes. To study raw recombination free of thymic and clonal selection effects, out-of-frame nonproductive sequences were analyzed. TCRdb handled the public reads itself, with Q25 trimming in fastp and clone calling in MiXCR, and kept productive beta chains. A single entry per CDR3 protein holds the most common genes and DNA from its merged rows. The V and J calls and clone size are TCRdb's, not the authors'. The sample table contains 550,000 to 700,000 distinct CDR3 sequences; only one count was recorded for roughly 9.9% of them. The leading ten clones occupy around 3% of the sample.

The entry originates in a study of identical twins (dated by TCRdb to 2016 to 2018). Some background on the complete study: TCR alpha and beta repertoires from monozygotic twins, unrelated adults of various ages and cord blood were deep-sequenced to test whether fetal clonotypes persist. To rule out contamination, replicate twin experiments were performed at different times with different library preparation protocols. Study-wide conclusions, independent of this receptor: Because the same donors could not be followed over many years, the conclusions relied on cross-sectional statistical analysis. Zero-insertion analyses could be partly confounded by invariant T cells such as MAIT and iNKT, though diverse VJ usage argued against such confounding for most clonotypes. Fewer insertions were carried by abundant cord blood beta clonotypes; a weaker similar trend was observed in young adult naive repertoires, while no such trend was observed in memory repertoires. In monozygotic twins, recombination models systematically underestimated out-of-frame TCR alpha sharing, but the models matched the sharing seen between unrelated individuals. Compared with coincidental sharing between unrelated individuals, out-of-frame TCR alpha sequences shared between twins had an excess of sequences with low generation probability. The excess sharing between twins in beta out-of-frame sequences was weaker because fewer shared sequences reduced the signal-to-noise ratio.

CDR1 and CDR2, per the germline V gene (reference sequence), are DFQATT and SNEGSKA. V trim: 6 bases; J trim: 3 bases; unmatched bases: 15. Including cysteine and phenylalanine, the CDR3 has 17 amino acids. Just CDR3 DNA is preserved here, 51 bases in frame from base 1. Separately, the same data were catalogued under a study of yellow fever vaccine responses in identical twins. The second study also describes: According to the authors, the vaccine-induced T cell response in identical twins seemed to be partly convergent and partly specific to each individual. The study precisely tracked vaccine-responding T cell clones in identical twins.

The TCR was taken from a woman between 18 and 29 years old in good health. The chain joins TRBV20-1 to TRBJ2-1, with 9 middle bases fitting TRBD2. The sequenced material came from PBMCs. The DNA sequence is as follows: TGCAGTGCGGCGATGCGGGAGGGAGCAACCTTCTACAATGAGCAGTTCTTC. It translates to CSAAMREGATFYNEQFF.